The sequence of this T cell receptor (beta chain) was determined in a study of blood T cell repertoires in COVID-19. About the study: PBMCs, B-cell-depleted T cells, or T cells provided the cDNA or gDNA that made up the material.

In germline, CDR1 is SEHNR, CDR2 FQNEAQ (reference sequence). There are 15 residues in the CDR3. V lost 5 bases, J lost 0 bases, and 10 bases lay in between. Per the authors' pipeline: Estimated nucleated cell counts came from reference gene primer amplification. TCRdb's table, derived via immunoSEQ multiplex PCR, lists solely in-frame clones and lacks some. The V and J calls and clone size were taken over from that table, and D and trimming were inferred from the DNA. Here the sample spans roughly 230,000 clones, 85% being singletons. This clonotype was sampled from a man between 35 and 55 years old with acute or convalescent COVID-19. The chain joins TRBV7-9 to TRBJ1-4, with no clear D. Sequencing was performed on peripheral blood. CDR3 sequence (DNA): TGTGCCAGCAGCCCCACTACGTCAACTAATGAAAAACTGTTTTTT. Translation gives CASSPTTSTNEKLFF.